The sequence of this T cell receptor beta chain was determined in a study of Ad26.COV2.S vaccination and SARS-CoV-2 variants. The CDR3 runs 15 residues. V lost 3 bases, J lost 3 bases, and 15 bases lay in between. The germline V gene encodes CDR1 ENHRY and CDR2 SYGVKD. Using immunoSEQ multiplex PCR, the repertoire was profiled, and TCRdb retains in-frame clones only, with some absent. The sample holds around 450,000 clones, about 92% seen once. Treatment denoted: about 20 received Ad26.COV2.S at low or high dose, single or two shots; roughly five received placebo; per-sample allocation not given. After the first vaccine or placebo injection, samples were drawn on day 63.

This sequence originates from a person aged 18-65 years who received the Ad26.COV2.S COVID-19 vaccine or a placebo. The V and J genes are TRBV10-3 and TRBJ2-7; the D gene is possibly TRBD1 (5 bases). The sequencing here drew on peripheral blood, taken in a trial of Ad26.COV2.S vaccine versus placebo. DNA for the CDR3: TGTGCCATCAGTGAAGGGGAAGGCTCTTACTACGAGCAGTACTTC. Translated, it gives CAISEGEGSYYEQYF.